This T cell receptor beta chain was found in a study of early T cells in non-severe SARS-CoV-2 infection. Study-wide results and caveats: Comparison of clonotypes with VDJdb favored anti-spike CD8 responses while missing private and CD4 specificities.

Trimming took off 4 bases at V and 8 bases at J, with 6 bases between the two ends. Germline V gives CDR1 SQVTM, CDR2 ANQGSEA. The CDR3 contains 10 residues. With regard to this clonotype: Its antigen is undetermined.

TCRdb ran MiXCR on the 5' RACE reads and lists one entry per CDR3 protein. The data contain 81,000 or so distinct CDR3 sequences, approximately 12% of them seen just once; the ten biggest clones take up roughly 3.1%. The chain recombines TRBV29-1 with TRBJ2-1, with D uncertain. This TCR derives from an adult who was a healthcare worker with PCR-confirmed SARS-CoV-2 infection or an uninfected control (not recorded which). The sample taken for sequencing was whole blood. The CDR3 DNA reads TGCAGCGTTGTCCGGGATGAGCAGTTCTTC. Amino acids: CSVVRDEQFF.